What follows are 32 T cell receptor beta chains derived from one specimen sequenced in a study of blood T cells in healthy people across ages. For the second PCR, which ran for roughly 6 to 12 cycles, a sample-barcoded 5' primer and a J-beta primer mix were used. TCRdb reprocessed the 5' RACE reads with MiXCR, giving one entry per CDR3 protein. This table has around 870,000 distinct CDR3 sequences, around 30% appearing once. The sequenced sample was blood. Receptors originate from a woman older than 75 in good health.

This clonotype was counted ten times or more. The CDR3 loop is CSASPVGGSEQFF. In nucleotides, the CDR3 is TGCAGTGCCAGTCCCGTGGGGGGGAGTGAGCAGTTCTTC. The chain carries TRBV20-1 and TRBJ2-1; 7 nucleotides align to TRBD2. The junction had 11 bases not matched to a gene; V was cut back by 6 bases and J by 9 bases. Germline V lookup: CDR1 DFQATT, CDR2 SNEGSKA (reference sequence). The CDR3 has 13 amino acids.

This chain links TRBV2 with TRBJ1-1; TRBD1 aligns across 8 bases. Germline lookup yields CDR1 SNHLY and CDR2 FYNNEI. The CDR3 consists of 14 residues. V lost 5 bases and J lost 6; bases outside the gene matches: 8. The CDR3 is CASSPTGVWAEAFF. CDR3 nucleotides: TGTGCCAGCAGTCCGACAGGGGTATGGGCTGAAGCTTTCTTT.

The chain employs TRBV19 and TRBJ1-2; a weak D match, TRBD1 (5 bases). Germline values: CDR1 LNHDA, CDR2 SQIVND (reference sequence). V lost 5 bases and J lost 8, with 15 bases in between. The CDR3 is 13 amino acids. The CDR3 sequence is CASSQRRRGGYTF. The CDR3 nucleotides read TGTGCCAGTAGTCAAAGGAGGAGGGGCGGCTACACCTTC. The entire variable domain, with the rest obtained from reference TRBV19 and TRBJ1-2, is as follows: DGGITQSPKYLFRKEGQNVTLSCEQNLNHDAMYWYRQDPGQGLRLIYYSQIVNDFQKGDIAEGYSVSREKKESFPLTVTSAQKNPTAFYLCASSQRRRGGYTFGSGTRLTVV.

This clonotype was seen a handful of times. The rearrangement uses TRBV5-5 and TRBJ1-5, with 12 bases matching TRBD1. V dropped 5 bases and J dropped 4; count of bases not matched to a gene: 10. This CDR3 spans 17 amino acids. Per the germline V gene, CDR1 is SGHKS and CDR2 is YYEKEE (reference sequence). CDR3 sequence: CASSFRGQGASNQPQHF. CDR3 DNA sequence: TGTGCCAGCAGTTTCCGGGGACAGGGGGCTTCAAATCAGCCCCAGCATTTT.

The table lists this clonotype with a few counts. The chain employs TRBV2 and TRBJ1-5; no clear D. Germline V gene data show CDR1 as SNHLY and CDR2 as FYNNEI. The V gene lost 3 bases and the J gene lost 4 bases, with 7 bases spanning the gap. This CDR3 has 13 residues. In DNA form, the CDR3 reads TGTGCCAGCAGTGATGTCGGGAATCAGCCCCAGCATTTT. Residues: CASSDVGNQPQHF.

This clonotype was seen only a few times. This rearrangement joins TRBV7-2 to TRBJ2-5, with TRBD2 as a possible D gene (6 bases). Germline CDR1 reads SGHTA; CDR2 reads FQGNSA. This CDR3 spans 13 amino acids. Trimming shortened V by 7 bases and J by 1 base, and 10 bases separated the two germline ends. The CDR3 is CASTFSGQETQYF. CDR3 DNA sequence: TGTGCCAGCACCTTTAGCGGCCAAGAGACCCAGTACTTC.

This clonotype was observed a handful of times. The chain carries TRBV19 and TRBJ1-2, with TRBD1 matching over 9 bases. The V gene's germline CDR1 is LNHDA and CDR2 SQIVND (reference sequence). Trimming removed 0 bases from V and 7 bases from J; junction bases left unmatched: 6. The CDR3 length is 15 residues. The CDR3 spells CASSIDGQGFGGYTF. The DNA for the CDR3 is TGTGCCAGTAGTATAGATGGACAGGGGTTTGGTGGCTACACCTTC.

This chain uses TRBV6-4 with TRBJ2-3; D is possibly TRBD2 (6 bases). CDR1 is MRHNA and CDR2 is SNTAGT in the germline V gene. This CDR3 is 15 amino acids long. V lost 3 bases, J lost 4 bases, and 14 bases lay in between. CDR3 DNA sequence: TGTGCCAGCAGTGAAGGCGGGGTAGGCGCAGATACGCAGTATTTT. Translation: CASSEGGVGADTQYF.

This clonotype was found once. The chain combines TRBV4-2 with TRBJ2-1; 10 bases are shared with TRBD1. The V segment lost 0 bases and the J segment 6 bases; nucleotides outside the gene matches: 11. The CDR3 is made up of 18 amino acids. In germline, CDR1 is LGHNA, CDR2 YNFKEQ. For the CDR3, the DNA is TGTGCCAGCAGCCAAGATTACGGGACAGGGGATTTGGGCAATGAGCAGTTCTTC. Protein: CASSQDYGTGDLGNEQFF.

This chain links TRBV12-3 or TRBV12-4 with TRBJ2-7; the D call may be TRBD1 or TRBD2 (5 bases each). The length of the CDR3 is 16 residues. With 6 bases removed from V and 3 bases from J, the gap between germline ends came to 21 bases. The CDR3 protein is CASSPRTLGRGYEQYF. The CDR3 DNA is TGTGCCAGCAGCCCTCGGACTCTGGGACGGGGCTACGAGCAGTACTTC.

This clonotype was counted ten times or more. This chain's CDR3 is CASIKGFNEQFF. The CDR3 nucleotides are TGTGCCAGCATTAAGGGGTTCAATGAGCAGTTCTTC. The chain is built from TRBV2 and TRBJ2-1; D is possibly TRBD1 (5 bases). This CDR3 comprises 12 residues. Trimming stripped 7 bases from V and 6 bases from J, with 10 bases between. Germline V lookup: CDR1 SNHLY, CDR2 FYNNEI.

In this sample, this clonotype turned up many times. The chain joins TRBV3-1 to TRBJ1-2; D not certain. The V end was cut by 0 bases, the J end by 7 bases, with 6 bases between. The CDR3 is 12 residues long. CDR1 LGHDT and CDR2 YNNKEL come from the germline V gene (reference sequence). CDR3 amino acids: CASSQDPSGYTF. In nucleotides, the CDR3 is TGTGCCAGCAGCCAAGATCCAAGTGGCTACACCTTC.

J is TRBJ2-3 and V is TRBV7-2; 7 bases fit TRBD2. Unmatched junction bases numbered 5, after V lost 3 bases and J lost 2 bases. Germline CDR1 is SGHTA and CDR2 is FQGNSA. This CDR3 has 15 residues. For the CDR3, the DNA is TGTGCCAGCAGCTTGAGCGGGGTATACACAGATACGCAGTATTTT. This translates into CASSLSGVYTDTQYF.

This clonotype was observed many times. The CDR3 sequence: CSANDRGRAPEAFF. CDR3 in DNA: TGCAGTGCTAATGACAGGGGGCGAGCTCCTGAAGCTTTCTTT. The V call is TRBV20-1, the J call TRBJ1-1; 10 nucleotides line up with TRBD1. Germline CDR1 reads DFQATT; CDR2 reads SNEGSKA (reference sequence). The CDR3 has 14 residues. Unmatched junction bases numbered 8, after V lost 4 bases and J lost 6 bases.

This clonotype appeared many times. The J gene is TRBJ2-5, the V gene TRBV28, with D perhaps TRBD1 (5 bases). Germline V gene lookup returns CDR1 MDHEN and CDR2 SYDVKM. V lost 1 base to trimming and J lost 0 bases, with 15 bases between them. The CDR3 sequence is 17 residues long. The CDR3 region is CASSLLWSQGDQETQYF. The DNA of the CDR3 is TGTGCCAGCAGTTTATTATGGAGCCAGGGCGACCAAGAGACCCAGTACTTC.

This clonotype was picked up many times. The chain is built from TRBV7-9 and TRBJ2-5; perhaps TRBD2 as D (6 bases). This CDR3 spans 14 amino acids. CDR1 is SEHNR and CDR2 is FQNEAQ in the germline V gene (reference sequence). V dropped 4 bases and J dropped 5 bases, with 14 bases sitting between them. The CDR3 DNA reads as TGTGCCAGCAGCTCAACGGGAGTCCGGGAGACCCAGTACTTC. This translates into CASSSTGVRETQYF.

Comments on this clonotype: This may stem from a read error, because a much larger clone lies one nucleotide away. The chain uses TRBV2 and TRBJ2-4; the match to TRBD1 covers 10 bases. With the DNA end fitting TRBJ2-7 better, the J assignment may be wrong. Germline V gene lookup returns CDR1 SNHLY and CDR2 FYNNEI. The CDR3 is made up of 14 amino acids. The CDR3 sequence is CASFRGQGGYEQYF. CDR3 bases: TGTGCCAGCTTCCGTGGACAGGGGGGCTACGAGCAGTACTTC.

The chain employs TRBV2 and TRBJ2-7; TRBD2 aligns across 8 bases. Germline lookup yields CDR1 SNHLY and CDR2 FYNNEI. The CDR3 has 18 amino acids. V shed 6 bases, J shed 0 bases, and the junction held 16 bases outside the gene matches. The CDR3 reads CASRKDRTSGEHSYEQYF. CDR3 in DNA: TGTGCCAGCAGAAAAGACCGCACTAGCGGAGAACACTCCTACGAGCAGTACTTC.

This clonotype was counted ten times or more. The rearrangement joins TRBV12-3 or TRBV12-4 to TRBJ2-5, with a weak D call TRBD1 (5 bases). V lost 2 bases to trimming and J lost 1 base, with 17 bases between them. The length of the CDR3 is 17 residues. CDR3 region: CASSLFRGPQGQETQYF. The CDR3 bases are TGTGCCAGCAGTTTATTTAGGGGTCCTCAGGGCCAAGAGACCCAGTACTTC.

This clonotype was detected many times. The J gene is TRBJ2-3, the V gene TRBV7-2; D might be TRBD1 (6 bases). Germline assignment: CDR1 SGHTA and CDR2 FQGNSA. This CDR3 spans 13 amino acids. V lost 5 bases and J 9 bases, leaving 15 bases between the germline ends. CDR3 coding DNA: TGTGCCAGCAGCGAGTACAGGGATGGGACGCAGTATTTT. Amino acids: CASSEYRDGTQYF. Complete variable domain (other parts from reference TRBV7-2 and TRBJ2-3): GAGVSQSPSNKVTEKGKDVELRCDPISGHTALYWYRQSLGQGLEFLIYFQGNSAPDKSGLPSDRFSAERTGGSVSTLTIQRTQQEDSAVYLCASSEYRDGTQYFGPGTRLTVL.

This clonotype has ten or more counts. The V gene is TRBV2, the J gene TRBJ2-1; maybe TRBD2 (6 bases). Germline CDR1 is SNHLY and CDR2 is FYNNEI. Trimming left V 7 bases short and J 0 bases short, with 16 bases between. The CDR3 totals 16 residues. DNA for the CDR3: TGTGCCAGCAAACCAATGGGGGGTGTCTCCTACAATGAGCAGTTCTTC. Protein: CASKPMGGVSYNEQFF.

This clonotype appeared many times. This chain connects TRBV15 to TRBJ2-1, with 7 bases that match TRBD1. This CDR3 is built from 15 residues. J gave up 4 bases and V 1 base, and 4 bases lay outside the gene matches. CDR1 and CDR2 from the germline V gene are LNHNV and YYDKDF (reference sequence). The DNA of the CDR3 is TGTGCCACCAGCAGAGGATCAGGGGGATACAATGAGCAGTTCTTC. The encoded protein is CATSRGSGGYNEQFF.

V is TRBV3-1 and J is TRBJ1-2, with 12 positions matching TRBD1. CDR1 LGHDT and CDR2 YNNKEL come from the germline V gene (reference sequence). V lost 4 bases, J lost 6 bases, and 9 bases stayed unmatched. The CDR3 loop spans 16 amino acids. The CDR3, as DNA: TGTGCCAGCAGCCTAACCGGGACAGGGGGCTGGAATGGCTACACCTTC. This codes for CASSLTGTGGWNGYTF.

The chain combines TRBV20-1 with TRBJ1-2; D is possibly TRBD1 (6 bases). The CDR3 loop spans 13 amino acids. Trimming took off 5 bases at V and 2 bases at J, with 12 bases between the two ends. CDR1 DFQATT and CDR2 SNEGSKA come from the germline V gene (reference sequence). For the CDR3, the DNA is TGCAGTGCTCGGTTGGACAGCAACTATGGCTACACCTTC. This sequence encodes CSARLDSNYGYTF.

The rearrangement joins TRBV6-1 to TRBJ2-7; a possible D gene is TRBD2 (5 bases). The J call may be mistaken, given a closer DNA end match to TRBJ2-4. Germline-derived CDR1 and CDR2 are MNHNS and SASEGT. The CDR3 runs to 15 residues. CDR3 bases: TGTGCCAGCAGTGAAAGTCCGGCGAGGGCTAACATTCAGTACTTC. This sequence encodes CASSESPARANIQYF.

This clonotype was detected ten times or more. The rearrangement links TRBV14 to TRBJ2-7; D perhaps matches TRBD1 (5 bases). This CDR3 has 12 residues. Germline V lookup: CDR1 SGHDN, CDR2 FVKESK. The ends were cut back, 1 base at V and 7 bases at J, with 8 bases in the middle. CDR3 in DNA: TGTGCCAGCAGCCAAGGGGGCCAAGAGCAGTACTTC. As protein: CASSQGGQEQYF.

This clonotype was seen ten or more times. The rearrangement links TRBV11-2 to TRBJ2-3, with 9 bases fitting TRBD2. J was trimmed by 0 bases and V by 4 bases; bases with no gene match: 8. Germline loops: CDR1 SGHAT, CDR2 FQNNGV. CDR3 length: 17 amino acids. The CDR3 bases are TGTGCCAGCAGCTCTACAACAGCGGGGGGCAGCACAGATACGCAGTATTTT. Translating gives CASSSTTAGGSTDTQYF. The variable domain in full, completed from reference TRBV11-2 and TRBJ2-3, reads EAGVAQSPRYKIIEKRQSVAFWCNPISGHATLYWYQQILGQGPKLLIQFQNNGVVDDSQLPKDRFSAERLKGVDSTLKIQPAKLEDSAVYLCASSSTTAGGSTDTQYFGPGTRLTVL.

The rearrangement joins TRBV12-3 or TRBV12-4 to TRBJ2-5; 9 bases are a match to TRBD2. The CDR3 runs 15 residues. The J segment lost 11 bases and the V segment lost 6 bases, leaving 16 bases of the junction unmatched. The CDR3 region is CASREAGGTSTEQYF. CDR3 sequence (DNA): TGTGCCAGCAGGGAAGCGGGAGGAACCTCTACGGAGCAGTACTTC.

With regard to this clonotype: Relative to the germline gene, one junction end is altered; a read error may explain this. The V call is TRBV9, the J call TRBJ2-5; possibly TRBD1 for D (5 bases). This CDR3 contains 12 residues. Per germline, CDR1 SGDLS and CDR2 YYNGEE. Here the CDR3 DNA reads TGTGTCAGCAGCGTCCAGGGAGAGACCCAGTACTTC. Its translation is CVSSVQGETQYF.

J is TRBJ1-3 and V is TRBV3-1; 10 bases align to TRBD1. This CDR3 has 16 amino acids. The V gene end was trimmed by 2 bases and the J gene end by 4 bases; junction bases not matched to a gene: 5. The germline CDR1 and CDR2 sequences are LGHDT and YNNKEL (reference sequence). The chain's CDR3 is CASSQFGTGDGNTIYF. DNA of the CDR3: TGTGCCAGCAGCCAATTCGGGACAGGGGACGGAAACACCATATATTTT.

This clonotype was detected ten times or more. CDR3 in amino acids: CASTLGRTDTQYF. CDR3 sequence (DNA): TGTGCCAGCACCCTGGGACGCACAGATACGCAGTATTTT. The chain recombines TRBV12-3 or TRBV12-4 with TRBJ2-3; either TRBD1 or TRBD2 may supply D (5 bases each). Trimming removed 7 bases from V and 1 base from J, with 9 bases in between. The CDR3 sequence is 13 residues long.

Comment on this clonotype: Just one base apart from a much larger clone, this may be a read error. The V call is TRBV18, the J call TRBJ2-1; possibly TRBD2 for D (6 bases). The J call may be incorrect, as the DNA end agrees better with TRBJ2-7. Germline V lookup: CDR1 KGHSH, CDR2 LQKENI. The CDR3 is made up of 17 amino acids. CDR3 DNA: TGTGCCAGCTCACGCAGAGGCCGGACGGAGGGCTACAATGAGCAGTACTTC. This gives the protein CASSRRGRTEGYNEQYF.